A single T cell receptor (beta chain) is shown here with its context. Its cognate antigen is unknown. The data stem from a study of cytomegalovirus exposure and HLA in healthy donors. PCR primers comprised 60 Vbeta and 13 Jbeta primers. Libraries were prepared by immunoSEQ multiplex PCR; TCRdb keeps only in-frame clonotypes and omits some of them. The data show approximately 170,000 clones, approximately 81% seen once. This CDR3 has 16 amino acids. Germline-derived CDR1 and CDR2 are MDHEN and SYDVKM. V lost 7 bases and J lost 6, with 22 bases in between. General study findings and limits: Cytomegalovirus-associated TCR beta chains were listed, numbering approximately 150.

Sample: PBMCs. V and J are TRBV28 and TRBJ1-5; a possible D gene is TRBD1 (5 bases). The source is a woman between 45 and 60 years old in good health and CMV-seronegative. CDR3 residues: CASIRAGLSLSQPQHF. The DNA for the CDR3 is TGTGCCAGCATTAGGGCGGGGCTTTCGTTGAGTCAGCCCCAGCATTTT.